The source of this TCR beta chain is a study of blood T cells in healthy people across ages. Study-level results: Long-lived donors exceeded aged donors in naive CD4+ cells and diversity. Significant beta diversity loss was already apparent by age approximately 36, declining roughly linearly.

Through a sample-barcoded 5' primer and a J-beta primer mix, a second PCR was run for roughly 6 to 11 cycles. A tag from a template-switch adaptor with 12 random nucleotides marked each cDNA molecule. A single record per CDR3 protein comes from TCRdb applying MiXCR to the 5' RACE reads. Of about 1.4 million distinct CDR3 sequences in the sample, 59% were seen once. The CDR3 runs to 16 residues. CDR1 ENHRY and CDR2 SYGVKD come from the germline V gene. The ends lost 2 bases at V and 5 bases at J; junction bases unmatched: 6. Turning to this clonotype: No antigen is known for it.

The sequence was obtained from a man aged 18 to 35 in good health. The sample comprised blood. The chain carries TRBV10-3 and TRBJ2-2; TRBD1 agrees at 9 bases. Written as DNA, the CDR3 is TGTGCCATCAGTGAGAGTCAGACAGGGGGAACCGGGGAGCTGTTTTTT. Protein: CAISESQTGGTGELFF.